The following is a T cell receptor beta chain sequence with its context. The CDR3 sequence is 14 residues long. V shed 5 bases and J shed 0 bases, with 10 bases lying between them. CDR1 GTSNPN and CDR2 SVGIG come from the germline V gene (reference sequence). Clones were read by immunoSEQ multiplex PCR, and TCRdb kept only the in-frame ones, dropping some. The data show some 760,000 clones, around 85% seen once. This sample was taken from a study of shared T cell receptors in the human thymus. Separately, the same data were catalogued under a study of human thymus T cells. From that study: Resections removed during corrective heart surgery provided the thymus tissue used. Thymic and blood repertoires appeared to display a bias in their usage of V and J genes. Related reports documented highly overlapping thymic repertoires among unrelated individuals.

The sample was thymocytes. This TCR was recovered from a girl under two years old with a congenital heart defect. This rearrangement joins TRBV30 to TRBJ2-2; D might be TRBD2 (5 bases). For the CDR3, the DNA is TGTGCCTGGGGAGGTGGATCGAACACCGGGGAGCTGTTTTTT. The encoded protein is CAWGGGSNTGELFF. The full variable domain, rest sourced from reference TRBV30 and TRBJ2-2, is SQTIHQWPATLVQPVGSPLSLECTVEGTSNPNLYWYRQAAGRGLQLLFYSVGIGQISSEVPQNLSASRPQDRQFILSSKKLLLSDSGFYLCAWGGGSNTGELFFGEGSRLTVL.